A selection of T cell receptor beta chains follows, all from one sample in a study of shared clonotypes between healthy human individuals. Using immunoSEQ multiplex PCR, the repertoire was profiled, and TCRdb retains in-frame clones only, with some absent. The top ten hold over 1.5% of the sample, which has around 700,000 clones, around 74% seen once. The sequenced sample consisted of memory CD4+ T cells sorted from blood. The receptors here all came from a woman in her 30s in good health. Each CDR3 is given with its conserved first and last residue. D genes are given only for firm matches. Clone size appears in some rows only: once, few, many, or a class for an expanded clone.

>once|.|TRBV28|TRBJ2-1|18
CASSLGGGDVGGNYEQFF
TGTGCCAGCAGCTTGGGGGGCGGGGATGTAGGCGGGAACTATGAGCAGTTCTTC
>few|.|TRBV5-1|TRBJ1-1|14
CASLPSPANTEAFF
TGCGCCAGCTTACCCTCGCCGGCGAACACTGAAGCTTTCTTT
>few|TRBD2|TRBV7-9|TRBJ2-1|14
CASARLAGYNEQFF
TGTGCCAGCGCCCGACTAGCGGGCTACAATGAGCAGTTCTTC
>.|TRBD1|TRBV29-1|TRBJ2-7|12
CSAGTGVREQYF
TGCAGCGCTGGGACAGGGGTTCGTGAGCAGTACTTC
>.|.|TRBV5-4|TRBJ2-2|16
CASSFQGLLNTGELFF
TGTGCCAGCAGCTTCCAAGGCCTCTTGAACACCGGGGAGCTGTTTTTT
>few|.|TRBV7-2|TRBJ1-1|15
CASSLRGDTGIEAFF
TGTGCCAGCAGCTTAAGGGGTGACACAGGGATTGAAGCTTTCTTT
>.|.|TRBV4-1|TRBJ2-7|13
CASRSLGGYEQYF
TGCGCCAGCAGGAGCCTGGGCGGCTACGAGCAGTACTTC
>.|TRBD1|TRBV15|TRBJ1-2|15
CATSMGQSTFYGYTF
TGTGCCACCAGCATGGGACAGTCTACTTTCTATGGCTACACCTTC
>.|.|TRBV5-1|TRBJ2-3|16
CASRDTGTQAADTQYF
TGCGCCAGCAGAGATACCGGGACTCAAGCAGCAGATACGCAGTATTTT
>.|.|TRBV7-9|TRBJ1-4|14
CASSGDSGNEKLFF
TGTGCCAGCAGCGGGGACTCGGGGAATGAAAAACTGTTTTTT
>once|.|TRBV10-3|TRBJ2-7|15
CAISASSSTSVEQYF
TGTGCCATCAGTGCGAGTAGTAGTACATCTGTCGAGCAGTACTTC
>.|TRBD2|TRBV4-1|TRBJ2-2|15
CASTDAAGRTGELFF
TGCGCCAGCACCGATGCAGCGGGAAGAACCGGGGAGCTGTTTTTT
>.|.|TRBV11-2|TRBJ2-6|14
CASSLHSGANVLTF
TGTGCCAGCAGCTTACACTCTGGGGCCAACGTCCTGACTTTC
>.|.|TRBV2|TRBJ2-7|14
CASSAERGLYEQYF
TGTGCCAGCAGCGCCGAGAGGGGCTTGTACGAGCAGTACTTC
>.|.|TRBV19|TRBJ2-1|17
CASSFLSSGAKNNEQFF
TGTGCCAGTAGTTTCTTAAGCAGCGGCGCGAAAAACAATGAGCAGTTCTTC
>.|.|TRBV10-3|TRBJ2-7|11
CAISGGLEQYF
TGTGCCATCAGTGGTGGGCTTGAGCAGTACTTC
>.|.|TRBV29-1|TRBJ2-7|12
CSVEKDSYEQYF
TGCAGCGTTGAAAAGGACAGCTACGAGCAGTACTTC
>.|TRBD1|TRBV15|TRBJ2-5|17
CATRDPGQGAVWETQYF
TGTGCCACCAGAGATCCGGGACAGGGGGCTGTTTGGGAGACCCAGTACTTC
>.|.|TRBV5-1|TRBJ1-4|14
CASSPRSSNEKLFF
TGCGCCAGCAGCCCAAGGAGCTCTAATGAAAAACTGTTTTTT
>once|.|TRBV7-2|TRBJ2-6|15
CASSLDSSGANVLTF
TGTGCCAGCAGCCTCGACAGCTCTGGGGCCAACGTCCTGACTTTC
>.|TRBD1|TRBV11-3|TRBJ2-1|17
CASSFPDRVVSYNEQFF
TGTGCCAGCAGCTTCCCTGACAGGGTAGTTTCCTACAATGAGCAGTTCTTC
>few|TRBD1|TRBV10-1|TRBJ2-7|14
CASSEGQGADEQYF
TGCGCCAGCAGTGAAGGACAGGGGGCTGACGAGCAGTACTTC
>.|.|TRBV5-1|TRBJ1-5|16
CASSLDGRGGNQPQHF
TGCGCCAGCAGCTTGGATGGACGAGGTGGCAATCAGCCCCAGCATTTT
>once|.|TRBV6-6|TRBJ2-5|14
CASSYSGLQETQYF
TGTGCCAGCAGTTACTCCGGCTTACAAGAGACCCAGTACTTC
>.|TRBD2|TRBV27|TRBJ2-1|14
CASSRGAGRNEQFF
TGTGCCAGCAGTCGCGGAGCGGGGCGAAATGAGCAGTTCTTC
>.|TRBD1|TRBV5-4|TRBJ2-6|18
CASSITGQGDSGANVLTF
TGTGCCAGCAGCATAACGGGACAGGGTGACTCTGGGGCCAACGTCCTGACTTTC
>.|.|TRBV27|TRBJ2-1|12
CASSLLLNEQFF
TGTGCCAGCAGTTTATTACTAAATGAGCAGTTCTTC
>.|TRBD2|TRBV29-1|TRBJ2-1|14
CSVVASGGYNEQFF
TGCAGCGTTGTGGCCAGCGGGGGATACAATGAGCAGTTCTTC
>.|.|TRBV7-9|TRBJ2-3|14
CASSSDFSGDTQYF
TGTGCCAGCAGCTCAGATTTTTCCGGAGATACGCAGTATTTT
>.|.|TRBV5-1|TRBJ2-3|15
CASSREPLITDTQYF
TGCGCCAGCAGCCGAGAACCTTTAATCACAGATACGCAGTATTTT
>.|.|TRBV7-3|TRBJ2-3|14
CASSKGGLTNTQYF
TGTGCCAGCTCCAAGGGGGGGCTCACGAATACGCAGTATTTT
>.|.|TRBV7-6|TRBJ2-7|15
CASSLGPGWNYEQYF
TGTGCCAGCAGCTTAGGTCCAGGGTGGAACTACGAGCAGTACTTC
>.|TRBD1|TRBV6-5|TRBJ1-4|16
CASSYTGEGGNEKLFF
TGTGCCAGCAGTTACACAGGGGAAGGGGGAAATGAAAAACTGTTTTTT
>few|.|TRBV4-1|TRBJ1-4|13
CASSQGSFEKLFF
TGCGCCAGCAGCCAAGGAAGCTTCGAAAAACTGTTTTTT
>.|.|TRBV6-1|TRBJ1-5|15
CASSRGLDSNQPQHF
TGTGCCAGCTCTCGAGGGCTCGATAGCAATCAGCCCCAGCATTTT
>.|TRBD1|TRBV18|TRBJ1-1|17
CASSLRVGGPMNTEAFF
TGTGCCAGCTCTCTCCGGGTAGGGGGCCCGATGAACACTGAAGCTTTCTTT
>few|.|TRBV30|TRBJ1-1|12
CAWSVMNTEAFF
TGTGCCTGGAGTGTAATGAACACTGAAGCTTTCTTT
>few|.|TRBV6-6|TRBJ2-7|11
CASRQGHEQYF
TGTGCCAGCAGACAGGGCCACGAGCAGTACTTC
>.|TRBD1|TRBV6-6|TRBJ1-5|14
CASSYSTGTQPQHF
TGTGCCAGCAGTTATTCGACAGGGACTCAGCCCCAGCATTTT